The sequence of this T cell receptor (beta chain) was determined in a study of blood T cell repertoires in COVID-19. Background on the study: Collection of acute and convalescent COVID-19 samples took place in the United States, Italy and Spain. In each case, the material was cDNA or gDNA derived from T cells, B-cell-depleted T cells, or PBMCs.

This clone was seen a few times. The CDR3 is 12 amino acids. Trimming removed 2 bases at V and 2 bases at J, with 4 bases between. Germline V gives CDR1 MNHNS, CDR2 SASEGT. Assay: immunoSEQ multiplex PCR; the TCRdb copy retains only in-frame clones and omits some. The sample carries about 350,000 clones, almost 90% recorded once. Cohort assignment relied on participant-reported clinical history. This receptor was identified in a woman in her twenties or thirties who had been exposed to COVID-19. J is TRBJ2-7 and V is TRBV6-1, with no clear D. The sequenced sample consisted of PBMCs or T cells enriched from blood (not recorded which). The CDR3 bases are TGTGCCAGCAGTGAACCGGCCTACGAGCAGTACTTC. Translation: CASSEPAYEQYF.